The rows below give T cell receptor beta chains drawn from one sample of a study of blood T cell repertoires in COVID-19. Libraries were prepared by immunoSEQ multiplex PCR; TCRdb keeps only in-frame clonotypes and omits some of them. The sample includes 180,000 or so clones, approximately 83% of them seen just once. The sequenced sample consisted of peripheral blood. The receptors come from a man aged 60 to 75 with acute or convalescent COVID-19. The CDR3 runs from the conserved cysteine through the conserved F or W. The order of the fields is clone size, J gene, D gene, V gene, CDR3 protein, CDR3 DNA. A D gene is named only where the DNA matches it firmly. The size field is filled for only some rows; it gives once, few, many or a size class.

abundance: NA
j_gene: TRBJ2-1
d_gene: NA
v_gene: TRBV7-9
CDR3aa: CASSPRIDEQFF
CDR3nt: TGTGCCAGCAGCCCCCGAATAGATGAGCAGTTCTTC

abundance: NA
j_gene: TRBJ2-7
d_gene: TRBD1
v_gene: TRBV5-6
CDR3aa: CASSELQGTYYEQYF
CDR3nt: TGTGCCAGCAGCGAGCTACAGGGGACCTACTACGAGCAGTACTTC

abundance: NA
j_gene: TRBJ1-3
d_gene: TRBD1
v_gene: TRBV12-3/TRBV12-4
CDR3aa: CASGTGGGNTIYF
CDR3nt: TGTGCCAGCGGGACAGGGGGCGGAAACACCATATATTTT

abundance: few
j_gene: TRBJ2-1
d_gene: TRBD1
v_gene: TRBV5-1
CDR3aa: CASSPEGQGLYNEQFF
CDR3nt: TGCGCCAGCAGCCCAGAGGGACAGGGGCTCTACAATGAGCAGTTCTTC

abundance: NA
j_gene: TRBJ2-6
d_gene: NA
v_gene: TRBV28
CDR3aa: CASRIRGSGANVLTF
CDR3nt: TGTGCCAGCAGGATTCGGGGCTCTGGGGCCAACGTCCTGACTTTC

abundance: NA
j_gene: TRBJ2-7
d_gene: TRBD2
v_gene: TRBV6-2/TRBV6-3
CDR3aa: CASSYSASGSSYEQYF
CDR3nt: TGTGCCAGCAGTTACTCTGCTAGCGGGAGTTCCTACGAGCAGTACTTC

abundance: NA
j_gene: TRBJ2-2
d_gene: TRBD2
v_gene: TRBV7-3
CDR3aa: CASSPSREGPTGELFF
CDR3nt: TGTGCCAGCAGCCCCTCTCGGGAGGGCCCCACCGGGGAGCTGTTTTTT

abundance: few
j_gene: TRBJ1-5
d_gene: NA
v_gene: TRBV28
CDR3aa: CASSLRTPSGNQPQHF
CDR3nt: TGTGCCAGCAGTTTAAGGACGCCCTCGGGGAATCAGCCCCAGCATTTT

abundance: NA
j_gene: TRBJ1-2
d_gene: TRBD1
v_gene: TRBV3-1/TRBV3-2
CDR3aa: CASSLRQGAPNYGYTF
CDR3nt: TGTGCCAGCAGCCTAAGACAGGGGGCACCTAACTATGGCTACACCTTC

abundance: NA
j_gene: TRBJ2-3
d_gene: NA
v_gene: TRBV21-1
CDR3aa: CASRAGGSTDTQYF
CDR3nt: TGTGCCAGCAGGGCAGGGGGCAGCACAGATACGCAGTATTTT

abundance: NA
j_gene: TRBJ2-5
d_gene: NA
v_gene: TRBV18
CDR3aa: CASSPRIGVETQYF
CDR3nt: TGTGCCAGCTCACCACGCATAGGGGTTGAGACCCAGTACTTC

abundance: NA
j_gene: TRBJ2-5
d_gene: NA
v_gene: TRBV7-8
CDR3aa: CASSLRGQETQYF
CDR3nt: TGTGCCAGCAGCCTTAGGGGTCAAGAGACCCAGTACTTC

abundance: NA
j_gene: TRBJ2-1
d_gene: NA
v_gene: TRBV20-1
CDR3aa: CSAGGHNEQFF
CDR3nt: TGCAGTGCCGGAGGACACAATGAGCAGTTCTTC

abundance: NA
j_gene: TRBJ2-7
d_gene: TRBD2
v_gene: TRBV5-4
CDR3aa: CASSPNVLAGGTKQYF
CDR3nt: TGTGCCAGCAGCCCGAACGTACTAGCGGGAGGAACTAAGCAGTACTTC

abundance: NA
j_gene: TRBJ1-2
d_gene: NA
v_gene: TRBV28
CDR3aa: CASSFGTALGYTF
CDR3nt: TGTGCCAGCAGTTTCGGTACAGCCCTTGGCTACACCTTC

abundance: NA
j_gene: TRBJ1-4
d_gene: NA
v_gene: TRBV28
CDR3aa: CASSLLGEKLFF
CDR3nt: TGTGCCAGCAGTTTGTTGGGCGAAAAACTGTTTTTT